One and the same sample provided the 25 T cell receptor beta chains below, sequenced in a study of radiotherapy plus CTLA-4 blockade in lung cancer. Repertoires were generated with immunoSEQ multiplex PCR, while TCRdb's copy carries only in-frame clones and drops some. The table lists 85,000 to 100,000 clones, approximately 75% of them singletons. The sequencing here drew on peripheral blood, taken from a patient treated with radiotherapy plus ipilimumab. The receptor set was obtained from a human donor with non-small cell lung cancer that progressed on radiotherapy plus ipilimumab.

This chain connects TRBV6-5 to TRBJ1-1, with D unclear. V lost 2 bases and J lost 6, with 10 bases in between. This CDR3 has 13 amino acids. Germline CDR1 reads MNHEY; CDR2 reads SVGAGI. CDR3 in DNA: TGTGCCAGCAGTTACGTGGCGGGGTCTGAAGCTTTCTTT. Its protein is CASSYVAGSEAFF.

The chain links TRBV9 to TRBJ2-3; D is possibly TRBD1 or TRBD2 (5 bases each). From germline, CDR1 is SGDLS and CDR2 YYNGEE. V dropped 0 bases and J dropped 0 bases, with 23 bases sitting between them. The CDR3 consists of 20 residues. The CDR3 here is CASSVGGVGTAVSSTDTQYF. The CDR3 region has the DNA TGTGCCAGCAGCGTAGGAGGGGTGGGTACGGCGGTGTCGAGCACAGATACGCAGTATTTT.

This clone was recorded once. The J gene is TRBJ1-1, the V gene TRBV2, with D unclear. The CDR3 consists of 14 residues. V lost 5 bases to trimming and J lost 2 bases, with 12 bases between them. CDR1 and CDR2 from the germline V gene are SNHLY and FYNNEI. The CDR3 here is CASSYIGSNTEAFF. For the CDR3, the DNA is TGTGCCAGCAGTTATATCGGGAGCAACACTGAAGCTTTCTTT.

The rearrangement links TRBV9 to TRBJ2-3; TRBD1 matches 9 bases. CDR3 length: 14 amino acids. J lost 4 bases, V lost 4 bases, and 4 bases had no gene match. Per germline, CDR1 SGDLS and CDR2 YYNGEE. CDR3 coding DNA: TGTGCCAGCAGCCTGGGACAGGGTCCAGATACGCAGTATTTT. Its translation: CASSLGQGPDTQYF. The whole variable domain, filled in from reference TRBV9 and TRBJ2-3, reads DSGVTQTPKHLITATGQRVTLRCSPRSGDLSVYWYQQSLDQGLQFLIQYYNGEERAKGNILERFSAQQFPDLHSELNLSSLELGDSALYFCASSLGQGPDTQYFGPGTRLTVL.

In this sample, this clone turned up a few times. The chain uses TRBV7-9 and TRBJ2-1; D is perhaps TRBD2 (6 bases). This CDR3 has 15 amino acids. Germline CDR1 and CDR2: SEHNR and FQNEAQ (reference sequence). Between the trimmed V and J ends, which lost 4 bases and 4 bases, there was a span of 14 bases. As DNA, the CDR3 is TGTGCCAGCAGCTCCGGGACTTGGGGTTACAATGAGCAGTTCTTC. Protein: CASSSGTWGYNEQFF.

The gene calls are TRBV19 and TRBJ2-1, with D possibly being TRBD1 (6 bases). The CDR3 is 15 amino acids. Germline values: CDR1 LNHDA, CDR2 SQIVND (reference sequence). Trimming took 4 bases from V and 3 from J, leaving 13 bases between them. DNA for the CDR3: TGTGCCAGTAGTAAACGACAGGAGATCTACAATGAGCAGTTCTTC. This gives the protein CASSKRQEIYNEQFF.

The chain employs TRBV27 and TRBJ1-4; the D gene is possibly TRBD1 (5 bases). Trimming removed 0 bases from V and 3 bases from J, with 14 bases in between. This CDR3 contains 17 residues. Germline V gene sequence: CDR1 MNHEY, CDR2 SMNVEV (reference sequence). DNA for the CDR3: TGTGCCAGCAGTTTATCAGGGGTGGGGTACTCTAATGAAAAACTGTTTTTT. Amino acid sequence: CASSLSGVGYSNEKLFF.

V and J are TRBV30 and TRBJ1-5; the D is unclear. CDR3 length: 13 amino acids. The V gene lost 3 bases and the J gene lost 2 bases, with 8 bases spanning the gap. Germline-derived CDR1 and CDR2 are GTSNPN and SVGIG (reference sequence). Here the CDR3 reads CAWSLDGNQPQHF. The CDR3 DNA reads as TGTGCCTGGAGCCTTGACGGCAATCAGCCCCAGCATTTT.

The V call is TRBV28, the J call TRBJ1-2; D is possibly TRBD1 (6 bases). From germline, CDR1 is MDHEN and CDR2 SYDVKM. V was clipped by 6 bases and J by 1 base, with 9 bases between them. CDR3 length: 13 amino acids. The CDR3 DNA sequence: TGTGCCAGCAGCTGGACAGATAACTATGGCTACACCTTC. The encoded protein is CASSWTDNYGYTF.

The chain employs TRBV4-2 and TRBJ1-1; a possible D gene is TRBD1 (5 bases). The V end lost 2 bases, the J end lost 14 bases, and 21 bases lay between the germline ends. There are 14 residues in the CDR3. Per the germline V gene, CDR1 is LGHNA and CDR2 is YNFKEQ. The CDR3: CASSQPRDARSLFF. The CDR3 bases are TGTGCCAGCAGCCAACCTCGGGACGCCCGAAGCTTATTCTTT.

The rearrangement links TRBV7-9 to TRBJ2-3; D unclear. V lost 1 base and J lost 1, with 3 bases in between. CDR3 length: 13 residues. CDR1 SEHNR and CDR2 FQNEAQ come from the germline V gene (reference sequence). The CDR3 region has the DNA TGTGCCAGCAGCTTAGGGGGCACAGATACGCAGTATTTT. Encoded protein: CASSLGGTDTQYF.

This chain uses TRBV18 with TRBJ1-4, with 10 positions matching TRBD1. V dropped 6 bases and J dropped 7; count of bases not matched to a gene: 5. CDR1 KGHSH and CDR2 LQKENI come from the germline V gene. There are 14 residues in the CDR3. The CDR3 sequence is CASSRGTGAEKLFF. For the CDR3, the DNA is TGTGCCAGCTCCCGAGGGACAGGGGCTGAAAAACTGTTTTTT.

This clone has more than one count but fewer than ten. The chain uses TRBV7-6 and TRBJ2-2; 13 bases are a match to TRBD2. The length of the CDR3 is 15 residues. The ends lost 3 bases at V and 6 bases at J; junction bases unmatched: 1. Germline CDR1 SGHVS, CDR2 FNYEAQ. CDR3 bases: TGTGCCAGCAGCTTTACTAGCGGGGGGGCCGGGGAGCTGTTTTTT. This gives the protein CASSFTSGGAGELFF.

This clone was observed once. This chain joins TRBV4-1 and TRBJ1-1; possibly TRBD1 for D (5 bases). Between the trimmed V and J ends, which lost 1 base and 4 bases, there was a span of 13 bases. Germline assignment: CDR1 MGHRA and CDR2 YSYEKL. This CDR3 contains 15 residues. This CDR3 is CASSQGRGAGTEAFF. The CDR3 region has the DNA TGCGCCAGCAGCCAAGGTAGGGGAGCGGGCACTGAAGCTTTCTTT.

A single count supports this clone. V usage is TRBV21-1 and J usage is TRBJ1-5. TRBV21-1 is reported as a pseudogene. The CDR3 is 17 residues long. CDR3 nucleotide sequence: TGTGCCAGCAGCAAATCTAGGGGAAATCGGGATGGGCAGCCCCAGCATTTT. Translated, it gives CASSKSRGNRDGQPQHF.

The chain has TRBV30 and TRBJ1-2; tentatively, D is TRBD1 (6 bases). The V end lost 0 bases, the J end lost 5 bases, and 16 bases lay between the germline ends. In germline, CDR1 is GTSNPN, CDR2 SVGIG (reference sequence). The CDR3 spans 15 residues. CDR3 region: CAWSVRGAGSYGYTF. The DNA for the CDR3 is TGTGCCTGGAGTGTACGGGGGGCCGGGAGTTATGGCTACACCTTC.

CDR3 DNA sequence: TGTGCCAGCAGCTCTCAAGGGGCAGGGACTGAAGCTTTCTTT. Its protein is CASSSQGAGTEAFF. V is TRBV7-3 and J is TRBJ1-1; a weak D match, TRBD1 (5 bases). Germline lookup yields CDR1 SGHTA and CDR2 FQGTGA. Trimming took 4 bases from V and 5 from J, leaving 14 bases between them. This CDR3 is 14 amino acids long.

The V call is TRBV28, the J call TRBJ2-7, with D unclear. This CDR3 is 12 amino acids long. V was shortened by 3 bases and J by 1 base, with 4 bases between the two germline ends. Looked up from germline, CDR1 is MDHEN and CDR2 is SYDVKM. For the CDR3, the DNA is TGTGCCAGCAGTTTGAGATCCTACGAGCAGTACTTC. This gives the protein CASSLRSYEQYF.

This clone occurred once. This chain connects TRBV2 to TRBJ1-2; D gene unclear. This CDR3 spans 11 amino acids. Germline CDR1 and CDR2: SNHLY and FYNNEI. With 8 bases removed from V and 4 bases from J, the gap between germline ends came to 8 bases. The CDR3 loop is CASWAFYGYTF. The CDR3 nucleotides read TGTGCCAGCTGGGCTTTCTATGGCTACACCTTC. The entire variable domain, with the rest obtained from reference TRBV2 and TRBJ1-2, is as follows: EPEVTQTPSHQVTQMGQEVILRCVPISNHLYFYWYRQILGQKVEFLVSFYNNEISEKSEIFDDQFSVERPDGSNFTLKIRSTKLEDSAMYFCASWAFYGYTFGSGTRLTVV.

The chain uses TRBV5-1 and TRBJ2-1; D may be TRBD1 (6 bases). The CDR3 sequence is 13 residues long. Trimming pared 1 base from V and 9 bases from J, leaving 11 bases between. The germline CDR1 and CDR2 sequences are SGHRS and YFSETQ. This chain's CDR3 is CASSLYRDGEQFF. The CDR3 DNA is TGCGCCAGCAGCTTGTACAGGGATGGTGAGCAGTTCTTC.

In DNA, the CDR3 is TGTGCCAGCAGCTTAGCCCCGGGGAGGGGGTACTATGGCTACACCTTC. Its translation: CASSLAPGRGYYGYTF. The V and J genes are TRBV7-8 and TRBJ1-2, with D tentatively TRBD1 (6 bases). V was clipped by 0 bases and J by 3 bases, with 14 bases between them. Germline CDR1 is SGHVS and CDR2 is FQNEAQ. This CDR3 spans 16 amino acids.

CDR3 amino acids: CASSPGTGVLGYTF. The CDR3 DNA is TGTGCCAGTAGTCCCGGGACAGGGGTTCTAGGCTACACCTTC. The chain uses TRBV19 and TRBJ1-2, with 10 bases lining up with TRBD1. After removal of 5 bases from V and 8 bases from J, the junction contained 8 bases not matched to a gene. Per germline, CDR1 LNHDA and CDR2 SQIVND (reference sequence). The CDR3 spans 14 residues.

This clone was counted a few times. The gene calls are TRBV6-1 and TRBJ2-7; no definite D call. Per germline, CDR1 MNHNS and CDR2 SASEGT. The CDR3 is made up of 11 amino acids. Between the trimmed V and J ends, which lost 2 bases and 5 bases, there was a span of 4 bases. The CDR3 is CASSEIHEQYF. Written as DNA, the CDR3 is TGTGCCAGCAGTGAAATACACGAGCAGTACTTC.

The table lists this clone with many counts. This sequence joins TRBV12-5 and TRBJ2-2; no definite D call. Trimming shortened V by 1 base and J by 7 bases, and 4 bases separated the two germline ends. The germline CDR1 and CDR2 sequences are LGHNT and FRNRAP. CDR3 size: 12 residues. The CDR3 region is CASGLGSGELFF. CDR3 nucleotide sequence: TGTGCTAGTGGTTTGGGGAGCGGGGAGCTGTTTTTT.

The genes are TRBV5-6 and TRBJ1-1; D not certain. Germline V gene data show CDR1 as SGHDT and CDR2 as YYEEEE. The CDR3 is 13 residues long. The V end lost 2 bases, the J end lost 5 bases, and 10 bases lay between the germline ends. CDR3 nucleotides: TGTGCCAGCAGCTTACCTTATGTGACTGAAGCTTTCTTT. It is translated as CASSLPYVTEAFF.